The source of this TCR beta chain is a study of identical twins. Study outcomes and limitations: Fewer insertions marked abundant cord blood beta clonotypes; young adult naive trended weakly, memory not at all. The presence of invariant MAIT and iNKT cells could partly confound analyses of zero-insertion sequences. For out-of-frame beta sequences, excess twin sharing was weaker.

On this clonotype itself: What it binds is unknown.

Germline values: CDR1 DFQATT, CDR2 SNEGSKA (reference sequence). Trimming cost V 5 bases and J 0 bases, with 12 bases left between them. The CDR3 consists of 14 residues. Using its own MiXCR run on the 5' RACE reads, TCRdb lists one record per CDR3 protein. The sample records 140,000 to 150,000 distinct CDR3 sequences, under 4.5% being singletons. Sequencing was done on a sample of memory T cells sorted from blood. The source is a man aged 18-30 years in good health. This chain links TRBV20-1 with TRBJ2-3, with D tentatively TRBD2 (5 bases). The CDR3, as DNA: TGCAGTGCTGCCCGGGATGCAAGCACAGATACGCAGTATTTT. Translation gives CSAARDASTDTQYF.